This TCR beta chain stems from a study of brain T cells in children with intractable seizures (dated by TCRdb to the early 2020s). About the study as a whole: Resected brain tissue from roughly 53 pediatric epilepsy surgery cases was first screened for immune gene transcripts using a NanoString immunology panel. About 70% of the 12 selected surgery cases also had pre-surgery blood sequenced, which left four cases with brain tissue only.

TCR beta chain sequences were generated from genomic DNA using the immunoSEQ assay. Per the authors' processing: Any CDR3 sequence that did not begin with the conserved framework cysteine at position 104 was removed by hand. Clonality was calculated as one minus the normalized Shannon's Diversity Index, with values ranging from 0 (maximal diversity) to 1 (oligoclonal). Chi-squared comparison-of-proportions tests were used to check whether the frequency of the same CDR3 differed between samples, for example brain versus blood. Public clonotypes were identified through searches of immuneACCESS, and similarity to known antiviral clonotypes was evaluated with the VDJdb browser. This immuneACCESS table, as held by TCRdb, lists in-frame sequences with V and J called but not all clones. Of the missing ones, under half trace to an unresolved V gene in checked studies; the others have no known cause. V, J and clone size are taken as reported in that table, and D and trimming were inferred from the DNA itself. Counted in this sample were around 38,000 clones; 75% to 95% of them appeared once. The ten top clones hold about 6% of the sample.

In regard to this clone: Its specific antigen is unknown. Base-call qualities are not available, and no considerably larger clone is one nucleotide away.

The study at large found these results: Because sequencing depth was different between pre-surgery and post-surgery blood, clones absent from the pre-surgery sample may reflect undersampling. Viral specificity was inferred only from CDR3 sequence similarity, and patients' HCMV serostatus was unknown.

The CDR3 covers 16 residues, taking in both the cysteine and the phenylalanine. Only CDR3 DNA remains: 48 bases, in frame from the first base. CDR1 SGHTA and CDR2 FQGNSA were looked up in the germline V gene. At the junction V is shortened by 2 bases and J by 1 base; bases outside the gene matches: 7. The time point label, as the study defines it: resected brain tissue, or blood drawn just prior to surgery. The surgery cases that showed the highest brain T cell transcript signatures were chosen for TCR beta chain sequencing of brain tissue, and of blood when it was available. Patients had been treated with at least one anti-epileptic drug before surgery. TCR-sequenced patients were children with drug-resistant epilepsy due to tuberous sclerosis complex, focal cortical dysplasia, Rasmussen encephalitis or hemimegalencephaly. Bulk genomic DNA was extracted from unsorted brain tissue and whole blood with the Monarch genomic DNA purification kit.

The origin of this receptor is a girl aged 2-15 years with tuberous sclerosis and intractable seizures. The sequences come from peripheral blood, collected at surgery. The chain is encoded by TRBV7-2 joined to TRBJ2-5, with 7 middle bases fitting TRBD2. Here the CDR3 is given as CASSLRWGGIQETQYF. The sequence in DNA is TGTGCCAGCAGCTTAAGGTGGGGGGGGATCCAAGAGACCCAGTACTTC. The entire variable domain, with the stretches around the CDR3 drawn from the reference TRBV7-2 and TRBJ2-5 proteins, is GAGVSQSPSNKVTEKGKDVELRCDPISGHTALYWYRQSLGQGLEFLIYFQGNSAPDKSGLPSDRFSAERTGGSVSTLTIQRTQQEDSAVYLCASSLRWGGIQETQYFGPGTRLLVL.